This T cell receptor (beta chain) was captured in a study of blood T cells in healthy people across ages. General study points: The study regarded diversity estimates from one million T cells as underestimates. With unsorted PBMCs, a conclusive comparison of naive versus antigen-experienced cells was not possible. Long-lived donors exceeded aged donors in naive CD4+ cells and diversity. Diversity of TCR beta correlated strongly with naive T cell percentage.

Primers used in a second PCR of about 7 to 12 cycles were a sample-barcoded 5' primer and a J-beta primer mix. Using its own MiXCR run on the 5' RACE reads, TCRdb lists one record per CDR3 protein. The table includes 1.8 million or so distinct CDR3 sequences, roughly two fifths detected once. This clonotype occurred a few times. Its antigen remains unidentified. V dropped 6 bases and J dropped 2 bases, with 11 bases sitting between them. The CDR3 is 13 amino acids. Germline CDR1 LNHNV, CDR2 YYDKDF (reference sequence). The source of this sequence is a human donor in good health. The chain joins TRBV15 to TRBJ2-7, with D possibly TRBD1 on 5 matching bases. The sequenced material came from blood. CDR3 nucleotide sequence: TGTGCCACCAGTTGGACACCGACCTACGAGCAGTACTTC. Amino acids: CATSWTPTYEQYF.